Listed below are T cell receptor beta chains from one sample, sequenced in a study of blood T cell repertoires in COVID-19. Measured with immunoSEQ multiplex PCR; TCRdb has only the in-frame clones, and not every one. The sample yields around 160,000 clones, more than 80% seen once. The sequencing input was peripheral blood. The origin of the receptors is a human donor with acute or convalescent COVID-19. The donor label of this sample is uncertain. The CDR3 runs from the conserved cysteine through the conserved F or W. D genes are given only for firm matches. The listing skips clone size in some rows; elsewhere it reads once, few, many or a size class.

V	size	J	D	CDR3	DNA
TRBV3-1/TRBV3-2	-	TRBJ1-3	-	CASSQDTGSGNTIYF	TGTGCCAGCAGCCAAGATACCGGCTCTGGAAACACCATATATTTT
TRBV5-6	-	TRBJ2-5	-	CASSLDIQETQYF	TGTGCCAGCAGCTTAGACATACAAGAGACCCAGTACTTC
TRBV5-1	-	TRBJ1-2	-	CASSLTTDGGYTF	TGCGCCAGCAGCTTGACGACAGATGGAGGCTACACCTTC
TRBV12-3/TRBV12-4	-	TRBJ1-1	-	CASSFRGYTEAFF	TGTGCCAGCAGTTTTCGGGGTTACACTGAAGCTTTCTTT
TRBV18	-	TRBJ1-5	-	CASSPREGSQPQHF	TGTGCCAGCTCACCGAGGGAGGGCAGTCAGCCCCAGCATTTT
TRBV29-1	-	TRBJ1-1	-	CSAGGQVGTEAFF	TGCAGCGCCGGTGGTCAGGTGGGCACTGAAGCTTTCTTT
TRBV7-6	-	TRBJ2-3	TRBD1	CASSSGTGRYTDTQYF	TGTGCCAGCAGCTCAGGGACAGGGAGATACACAGATACGCAGTATTTT
TRBV19	-	TRBJ1-1	TRBD1	CASSLWGQGNTEAFF	TGTGCCAGTAGTCTATGGGGACAGGGGAACACTGAAGCTTTCTTT
TRBV30	-	TRBJ2-1	TRBD2	CAWSRGLAADEQFF	TGTGCCTGGAGCCGGGGACTAGCAGCGGATGAGCAGTTCTTC
TRBV6-2/TRBV6-3	-	TRBJ1-6	-	CASSYSGAPLHF	TGTGCCAGCAGTTACTCTGGAGCACCCCTCCACTTT
TRBV7-9	-	TRBJ1-4	TRBD1	CASSLRTGRGVEKLFF	TGTGCCAGCAGCCTTCGGACAGGGCGGGGAGTTGAAAAACTGTTTTTT
TRBV7-9	-	TRBJ1-1	-	CASSSWAGTEAFF	TGTGCCAGCAGCTCCTGGGCGGGCACTGAAGCTTTCTTT
TRBV5-6	-	TRBJ2-6	TRBD1	CASSYDRVASGANVLTF	TGTGCCAGCAGCTACGACAGGGTTGCGTCTGGGGCCAACGTCCTGACTTTC
TRBV5-1	-	TRBJ1-2	-	CASSLASTGANYGYTF	TGCGCCAGCAGCTTGGCTTCGACAGGCGCTAACTATGGCTACACCTTC
TRBV7-9	-	TRBJ2-7	TRBD1	CASSLLTGAEQYF	TGTGCCAGCAGCCTCTTGACAGGGGCCGAGCAGTACTTC
TRBV2	-	TRBJ1-5	TRBD1	CASSGGTVNQPQHF	TGTGCCAGCAGTGGGGGGACAGTCAATCAGCCCCAGCATTTT
TRBV14	-	TRBJ2-3	TRBD2	CASSQDRGVKSDTQYF	TGTGCCAGCAGCCAAGATCGGGGGGTTAAGTCAGATACGCAGTATTTT
TRBV4-1	-	TRBJ1-2	-	CASSPLGAYGYTF	TGCGCCAGCAGCCCCTTGGGGGCCTATGGCTACACCTTC
TRBV11-3	-	TRBJ2-1	TRBD2	CASSASGSSYNEQFF	TGTGCCAGCAGCGCTAGCGGCAGCTCCTACAATGAGCAGTTCTTC
TRBV10-1	once	TRBJ1-6	-	CASSEGSTDSPLHF	TGCGCCAGCAGTGAGGGGTCGACTGATTCACCCCTCCACTTT
TRBV5-1	-	TRBJ1-2	TRBD1	CASSSTGIGGYTF	TGCGCCAGCAGCTCGACAGGGATTGGTGGCTACACCTTC
TRBV18	-	TRBJ2-1	-	CASSPSRIDYNEQFF	TGTGCCAGCTCACCGAGCAGGATCGATTACAATGAGCAGTTCTTC
TRBV13	-	TRBJ2-1	-	CASSLVGRASNEQFF	TGTGCCAGCAGCTTAGTAGGCAGGGCTAGCAATGAGCAGTTCTTC
TRBV12-1	-	TRBJ1-1	-	CASSCGTGVTEAFF	TGTGCCAGCAGCTGCGGGACAGGGGTGACTGAAGCTTTCTTT
TRBV30	-	TRBJ1-1	-	CAWSVGPRLNTEAFF	TGTGCCTGGAGTGTAGGCCCTAGGCTAAACACTGAAGCTTTCTTT
TRBV4-1	-	TRBJ1-1	-	CASSQGRGRITEAFF	TGCGCCAGCAGCCAGGGAAGGGGCCGGATAACTGAAGCTTTCTTT
TRBV6-5	-	TRBJ1-4	-	CAREDSRHEKLFF	TGTGCCAGGGAGGACAGTCGTCACGAAAAACTGTTTTTT
TRBV19	-	TRBJ2-4	TRBD1	CASSIWDRENIQYF	TGTGCCAGTAGTATTTGGGACAGGGAAAACATTCAGTACTTC